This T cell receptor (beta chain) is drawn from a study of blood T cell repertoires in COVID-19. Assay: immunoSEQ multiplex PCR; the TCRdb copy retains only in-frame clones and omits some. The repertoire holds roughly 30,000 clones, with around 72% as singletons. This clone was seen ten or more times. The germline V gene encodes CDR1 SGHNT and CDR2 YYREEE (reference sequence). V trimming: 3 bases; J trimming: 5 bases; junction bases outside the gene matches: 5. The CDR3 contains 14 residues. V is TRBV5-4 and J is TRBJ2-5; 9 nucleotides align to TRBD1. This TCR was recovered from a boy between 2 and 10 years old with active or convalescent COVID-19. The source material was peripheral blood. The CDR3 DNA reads TGTGCCAGCAGCTCGGACAGGGGAAGCGAGACCCAGTACTTC. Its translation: CASSSDRGSETQYF.